The rows below give T cell receptor beta chains drawn from one sample of a study of shared clonotypes between healthy human individuals. Clones were read by immunoSEQ multiplex PCR, and TCRdb kept only the in-frame ones, dropping some. This table has 2 million to 3 million clones, more than 85% appearing once. Sequencing was performed on naive CD4+ T cells from PBMCs. These receptors all come from a man aged 18 to 30 in good health. Some clones in this sample may be carry-over from other donors' samples. The CDR3 runs from the conserved cysteine through the conserved F or W. Each record gives: clone size, J gene, V gene, D gene, CDR3 protein, CDR3 DNA. D genes are given only for firm matches. Not every row has a clone size; where given, it reads once, few, many or a size class.

size: -; J: TRBJ2-2; V: TRBV9; D: TRBD2; CDR3: CASSPPFRLAGGIGELFF; DNA: TGTGCCAGCAGCCCCCCATTTAGACTAGCGGGAGGGATCGGGGAGCTGTTTTTT
size: -; J: TRBJ1-4; V: TRBV7-8; D: -; CDR3: CASSLAPAANEKLFF; DNA: TGTGCCAGCAGCTTAGCCCCTGCAGCTAATGAAAAACTGTTTTTT
size: -; J: TRBJ2-5; V: TRBV28; D: TRBD1; CDR3: CASRADRANQETQYF; DNA: TGTGCCAGCAGGGCGGACAGGGCCAACCAAGAGACCCAGTACTTC
size: -; J: TRBJ1-5; V: TRBV11-2; D: TRBD1; CDR3: CASSLVTGEGQPQHF; DNA: TGTGCCAGCAGCTTAGTGACAGGGGAAGGACAGCCCCAGCATTTT
size: -; J: TRBJ2-7; V: TRBV30; D: -; CDR3: CAWSVRGLLGEQYF; DNA: TGTGCCTGGAGTGTTAGGGGACTTCTGGGCGAGCAGTACTTC
size: -; J: TRBJ1-5; V: TRBV28; D: -; CDR3: CASSSPLPGGNQPQHF; DNA: TGTGCCAGCAGTTCGCCACTGCCTGGGGGTAATCAGCCCCAGCATTTT
size: once; J: TRBJ2-7; V: TRBV5-1; D: -; CDR3: CASSLGGPKTYEQYF; DNA: TGCGCCAGCAGCTTGGGGGGACCCAAGACCTACGAGCAGTACTTC
size: -; J: TRBJ1-4; V: TRBV10-3; D: TRBD1; CDR3: CAISASGQINEKLFF; DNA: TGTGCCATCTCGGCTTCGGGACAGATTAATGAAAAACTGTTTTTT
size: -; J: TRBJ2-7; V: TRBV5-1; D: TRBD1; CDR3: CASSPGQGGYEQYF; DNA: TGCGCCAGCAGCCCGGGACAGGGGGGTTACGAGCAGTACTTC
size: -; J: TRBJ1-2; V: TRBV6-1; D: -; CDR3: CASSEAPVLGGYTF; DNA: TGTGCCAGCAGTGAAGCACCGGTTTTGGGTGGCTACACCTTC
size: -; J: TRBJ2-5; V: TRBV25-1; D: TRBD1; CDR3: CASSPKTGTQETQYF; DNA: TGTGCCAGCAGCCCAAAGACAGGGACCCAAGAGACCCAGTACTTC
size: -; J: TRBJ1-3; V: TRBV28; D: -; CDR3: CASSSGDTGNTIYF; DNA: TGTGCCAGCAGTTCCGGGGACACTGGAAACACCATATATTTT
size: -; J: TRBJ2-7; V: TRBV30; D: TRBD1; CDR3: CAWSILTGNYEQYF; DNA: TGTGCCTGGAGTATCCTGACAGGGAACTACGAGCAGTACTTC
size: -; J: TRBJ2-2; V: TRBV5-1; D: -; CDR3: CASSLGALGATGELFF; DNA: TGCGCCAGCAGCTTAGGGGCTCTGGGAGCCACCGGGGAGCTGTTTTTT
size: -; J: TRBJ2-2; V: TRBV9; D: -; CDR3: CASHSGLPGTPRVTGELFF; DNA: TGTGCCAGCCACTCGGGTCTTCCGGGAACCCCCCGAGTTACCGGGGAGCTGTTTTTT
size: -; J: TRBJ2-1; V: TRBV6-1; D: TRBD1; CDR3: CATLTGTGNEQFF; DNA: TGTGCCACCTTGACAGGGACGGGCAATGAGCAGTTCTTC
size: -; J: TRBJ1-1; V: TRBV6-1; D: -; CDR3: CASSEQSRGRTEAFF; DNA: TGTGCCAGCAGTGAACAGTCTAGGGGAAGAACTGAAGCTTTCTTT